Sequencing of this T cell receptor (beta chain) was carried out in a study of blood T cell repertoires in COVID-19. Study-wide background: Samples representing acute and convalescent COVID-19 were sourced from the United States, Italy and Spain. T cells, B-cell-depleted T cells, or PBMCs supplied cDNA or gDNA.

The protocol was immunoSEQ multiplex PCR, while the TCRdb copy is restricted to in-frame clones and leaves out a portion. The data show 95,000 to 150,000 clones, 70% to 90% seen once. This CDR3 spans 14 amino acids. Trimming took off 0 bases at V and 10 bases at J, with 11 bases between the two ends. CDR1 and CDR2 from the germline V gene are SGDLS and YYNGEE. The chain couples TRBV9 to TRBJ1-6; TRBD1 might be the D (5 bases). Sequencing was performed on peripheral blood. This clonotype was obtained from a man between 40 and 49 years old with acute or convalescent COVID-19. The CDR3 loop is CASSVGQGQSPLHF. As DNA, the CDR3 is TGTGCCAGCAGCGTAGGGCAGGGCCAGTCACCCCTCCACTTT.